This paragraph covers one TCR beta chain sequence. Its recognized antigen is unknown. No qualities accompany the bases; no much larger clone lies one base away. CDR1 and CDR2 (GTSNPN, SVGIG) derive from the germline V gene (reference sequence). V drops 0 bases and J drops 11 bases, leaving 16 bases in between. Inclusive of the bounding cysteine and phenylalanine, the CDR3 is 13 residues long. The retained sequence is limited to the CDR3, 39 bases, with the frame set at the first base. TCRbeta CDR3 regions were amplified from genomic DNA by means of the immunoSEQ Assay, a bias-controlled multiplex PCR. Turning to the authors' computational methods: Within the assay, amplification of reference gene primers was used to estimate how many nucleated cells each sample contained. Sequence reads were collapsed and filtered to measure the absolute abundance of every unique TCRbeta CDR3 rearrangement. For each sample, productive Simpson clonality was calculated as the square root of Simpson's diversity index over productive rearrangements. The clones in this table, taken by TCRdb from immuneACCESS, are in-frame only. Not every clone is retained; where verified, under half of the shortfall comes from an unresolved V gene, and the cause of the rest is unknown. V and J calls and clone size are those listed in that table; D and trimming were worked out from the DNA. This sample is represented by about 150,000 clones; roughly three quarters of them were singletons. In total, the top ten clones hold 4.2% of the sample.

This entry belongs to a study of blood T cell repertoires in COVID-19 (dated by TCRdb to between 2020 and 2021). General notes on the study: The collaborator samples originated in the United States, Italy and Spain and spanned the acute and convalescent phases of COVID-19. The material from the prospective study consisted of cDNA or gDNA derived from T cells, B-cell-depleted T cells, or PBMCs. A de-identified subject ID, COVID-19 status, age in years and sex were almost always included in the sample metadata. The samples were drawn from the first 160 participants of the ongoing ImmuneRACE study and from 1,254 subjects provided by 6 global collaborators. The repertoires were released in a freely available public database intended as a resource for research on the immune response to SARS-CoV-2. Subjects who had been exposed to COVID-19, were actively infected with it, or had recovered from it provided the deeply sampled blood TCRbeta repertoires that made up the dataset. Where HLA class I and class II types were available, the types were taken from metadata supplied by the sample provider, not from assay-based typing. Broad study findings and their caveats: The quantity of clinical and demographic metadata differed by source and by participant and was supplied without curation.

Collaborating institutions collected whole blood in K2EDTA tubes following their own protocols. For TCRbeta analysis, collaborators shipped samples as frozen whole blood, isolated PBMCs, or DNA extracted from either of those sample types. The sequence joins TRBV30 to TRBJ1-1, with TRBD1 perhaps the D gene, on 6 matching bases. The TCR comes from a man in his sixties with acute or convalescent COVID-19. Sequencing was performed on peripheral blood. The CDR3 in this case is CAWSVGGRERAFF. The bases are TGTGCCTGGAGTGTTGGGGGGCGGGAGCGGGCTTTCTTT.